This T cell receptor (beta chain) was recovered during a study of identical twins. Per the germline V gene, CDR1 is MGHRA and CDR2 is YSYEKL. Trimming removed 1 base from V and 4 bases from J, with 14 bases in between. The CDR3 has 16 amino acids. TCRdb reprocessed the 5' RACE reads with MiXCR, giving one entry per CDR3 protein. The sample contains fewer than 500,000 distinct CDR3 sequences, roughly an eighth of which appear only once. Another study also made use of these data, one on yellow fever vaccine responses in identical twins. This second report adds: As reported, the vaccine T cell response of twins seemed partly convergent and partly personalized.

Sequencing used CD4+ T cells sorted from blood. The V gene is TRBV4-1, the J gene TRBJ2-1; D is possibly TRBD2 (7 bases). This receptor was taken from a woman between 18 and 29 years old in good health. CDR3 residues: CASSQVRGGLYNEQFF. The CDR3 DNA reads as TGCGCCAGCAGCCAAGTGAGGGGGGGCTTATACAATGAGCAGTTCTTC.